This record concerns one T cell receptor (beta chain) sequence. What it binds is not known. PCR employed 60 Vbeta and 13 Jbeta primers. Here immunoSEQ multiplex PCR was the method, and the copy in TCRdb shows in-frame clones only, minus some. The table records about 83,000 clones, roughly 80% of them present only once. The data derive from a study of cytomegalovirus exposure and HLA in healthy donors. Study-wide points: Later analysis showed TCR association rates varying by HLA locus, highest for DRB1 and lowest for HLA-C. An observed cluster of highly shared sequence variants was recorded as a likely sequencing artifact. In vitro checks showed that three CMV-associated chains really do target CMV antigens. Versus the approximately 670-donor mean, an Asian-associated ancestry cluster reportedly showed fewer N-insertions in a later analysis.

Germline CDR1 reads SNHLY; CDR2 reads FYNNEI. Deletions cut 6 bases from V and 6 bases from J, with 17 bases between. The CDR3 totals 14 residues. Sequencing was carried out using PBMCs. The source is a woman aged 30 to 39 in good health and CMV-seronegative. The chain combines TRBV2 with TRBJ2-5; no definite D call. The CDR3 is CASSRRWSDKTQYF. CDR3 coding DNA: TGTGCCAGCAGCCGTCGTTGGAGCGATAAGACCCAGTACTTC.